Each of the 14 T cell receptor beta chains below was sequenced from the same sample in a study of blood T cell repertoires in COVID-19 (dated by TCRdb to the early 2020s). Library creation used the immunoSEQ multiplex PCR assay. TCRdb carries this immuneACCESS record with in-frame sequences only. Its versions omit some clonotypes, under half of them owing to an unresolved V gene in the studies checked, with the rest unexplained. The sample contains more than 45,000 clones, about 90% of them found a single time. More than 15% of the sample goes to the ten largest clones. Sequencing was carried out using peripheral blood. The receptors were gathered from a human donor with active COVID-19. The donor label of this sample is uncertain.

The DNA for the CDR3 is TGTGCCAGCAGACGAACTGACACGAACACTGAAGCTTTCTTT. This codes for CASRRTDTNTEAFF. The V and J genes are TRBV5-6 and TRBJ1-1; D ambiguous. The CDR3 consists of 14 residues. CDR1 and CDR2 from the germline V gene are SGHDT and YYEEEE. Trimming removed 5 bases from V and 1 base from J, with 12 bases in between.

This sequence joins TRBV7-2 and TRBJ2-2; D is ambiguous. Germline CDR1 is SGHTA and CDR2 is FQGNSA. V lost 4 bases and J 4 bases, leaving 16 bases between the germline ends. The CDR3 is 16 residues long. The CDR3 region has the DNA TGTGCCAGCAGCTCTGTAGTCAACAGTGGCACCGGGGAGCTGTTTTTT. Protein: CASSSVVNSGTGELFF.

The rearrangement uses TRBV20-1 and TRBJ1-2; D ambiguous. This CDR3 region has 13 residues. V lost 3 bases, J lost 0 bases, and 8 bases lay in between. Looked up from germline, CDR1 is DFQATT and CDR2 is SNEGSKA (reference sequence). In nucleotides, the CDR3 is TGCAGTGCTAGTACCGGGGCTAACTATGGCTACACCTTC. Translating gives CSASTGANYGYTF.

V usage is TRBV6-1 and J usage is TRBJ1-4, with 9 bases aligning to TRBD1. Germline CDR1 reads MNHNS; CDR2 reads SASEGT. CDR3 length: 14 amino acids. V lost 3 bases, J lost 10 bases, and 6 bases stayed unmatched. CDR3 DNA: TGTGCCAGCAGTGAGGGACAGGGTGGGCGAAAACTGTTTTTT. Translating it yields CASSEGQGGRKLFF.

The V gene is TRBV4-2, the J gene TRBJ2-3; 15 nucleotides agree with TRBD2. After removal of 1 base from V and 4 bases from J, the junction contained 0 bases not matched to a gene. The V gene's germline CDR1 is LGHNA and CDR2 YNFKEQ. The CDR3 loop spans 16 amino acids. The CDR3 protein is CASSQGTSGGADTQYF. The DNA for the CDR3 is TGTGCCAGCAGCCAAGGGACTAGCGGGGGGGCAGATACGCAGTATTTT.

Here the CDR3 DNA reads TGTGCCAGCAGTCAGGGACTTCTTTCAACGATGAACACTGAAGCTTTCTTT. It specifies CASSQGLLSTMNTEAFF. This chain connects TRBV5-6 to TRBJ1-1; tentatively, D is TRBD1 (5 bases). From germline, CDR1 is SGHDT and CDR2 YYEEEE. V lost 5 bases and J 0 bases, leaving 20 bases between the germline ends. The CDR3 runs to 17 residues.

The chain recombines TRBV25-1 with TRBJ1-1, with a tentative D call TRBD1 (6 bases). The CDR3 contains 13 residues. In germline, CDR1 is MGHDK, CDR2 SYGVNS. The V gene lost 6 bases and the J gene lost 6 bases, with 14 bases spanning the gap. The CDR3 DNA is TGTGCCAGCAGCTACCTAGGGGGGGCTGAAGCTTTCTTT. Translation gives CASSYLGGAEAFF.

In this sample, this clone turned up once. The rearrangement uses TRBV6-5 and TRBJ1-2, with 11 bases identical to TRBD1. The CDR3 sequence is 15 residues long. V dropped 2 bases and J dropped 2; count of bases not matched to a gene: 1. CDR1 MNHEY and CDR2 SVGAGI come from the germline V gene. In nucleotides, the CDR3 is TGTGCCAGCAGTTACCGGACAGGGGGCAACTATGGCTACACCTTC. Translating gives CASSYRTGGNYGYTF.

The CDR3 nucleotides read TGTGCCAGCAGCTTTACAGGGGTGGCTGGCTACACCTTC. Its translation is CASSFTGVAGYTF. This chain links TRBV7-9 with TRBJ1-2, with 7 bases fitting TRBD1. Germline V gene sequence: CDR1 SEHNR, CDR2 FQNEAQ (reference sequence). The junction had 5 bases not matched to a gene; V was cut back by 3 bases and J by 7 bases. The CDR3 covers 13 residues.

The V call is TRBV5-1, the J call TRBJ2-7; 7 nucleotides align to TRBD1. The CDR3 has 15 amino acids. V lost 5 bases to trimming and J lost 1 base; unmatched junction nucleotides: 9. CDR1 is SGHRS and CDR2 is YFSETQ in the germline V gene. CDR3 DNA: TGCGCCAGCAGACTCACAGGGGAAGCGTCCTACGAGCAGTACTTC. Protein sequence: CASRLTGEASYEQYF.

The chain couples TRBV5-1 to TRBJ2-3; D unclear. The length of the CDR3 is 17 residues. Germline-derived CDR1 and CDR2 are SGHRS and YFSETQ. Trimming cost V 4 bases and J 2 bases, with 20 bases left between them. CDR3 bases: TGCGCCAGCAGCCCAAAAGATATTATTGGCAACACAGATACGCAGTATTTT. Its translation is CASSPKDIIGNTDTQYF.

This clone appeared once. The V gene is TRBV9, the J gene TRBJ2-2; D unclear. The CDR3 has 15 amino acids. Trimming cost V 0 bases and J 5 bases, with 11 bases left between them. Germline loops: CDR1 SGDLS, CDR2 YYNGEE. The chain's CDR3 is CASSVGAQRTGELFF. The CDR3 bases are TGTGCCAGCAGCGTAGGAGCGCAGAGAACCGGGGAGCTGTTTTTT.

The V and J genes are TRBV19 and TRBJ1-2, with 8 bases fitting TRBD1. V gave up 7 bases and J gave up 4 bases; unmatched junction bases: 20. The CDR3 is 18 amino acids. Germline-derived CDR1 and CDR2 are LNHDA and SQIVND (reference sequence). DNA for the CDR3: TGTGCCAGTATGGGCCCGATCAGGGGGCGCATCAGTGGCTATGGCTACACCTTC. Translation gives CASMGPIRGRISGYGYTF.

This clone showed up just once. CDR3: CASSRPGQGPYGYTF. CDR3 nucleotides: TGTGCCAGCAGTAGGCCGGGACAGGGGCCCTATGGCTACACCTTC. The chain uses TRBV7-9 and TRBJ1-2; the match to TRBD1 covers 10 bases. The CDR3 is 15 amino acids. Germline CDR1 reads SEHNR; CDR2 reads FQNEAQ (reference sequence). After removal of 6 bases from V and 4 bases from J, the junction contained 8 bases not matched to a gene.